The sequence of this TCR beta chain was determined in a study of beta chain features in type 1 diabetes. From germline, CDR1 is SGHTA and CDR2 FQGNSA. The CDR3 loop spans 13 amino acids. V shed 6 bases and J shed 1 base, with 6 bases lying between them. Reverse transcription of all isolated RNA meant that expressed TCRB transcripts were sequenced. Method: immunoSEQ multiplex PCR; TCRdb's copy keeps in-frame clones and lacks some. This table holds just over 600,000 clones, 15% found once. Sequenced input: naive CD4+ T cells from blood. The chain links TRBV7-2 to TRBJ2-2; D is undetermined. The sequence was collected from a man younger than 30 in good health. CDR3 coding DNA: TGTGCCAGCAGTCGACTGAACACCGGGGAGCTGTTTTTT. This sequence encodes CASSRLNTGELFF.